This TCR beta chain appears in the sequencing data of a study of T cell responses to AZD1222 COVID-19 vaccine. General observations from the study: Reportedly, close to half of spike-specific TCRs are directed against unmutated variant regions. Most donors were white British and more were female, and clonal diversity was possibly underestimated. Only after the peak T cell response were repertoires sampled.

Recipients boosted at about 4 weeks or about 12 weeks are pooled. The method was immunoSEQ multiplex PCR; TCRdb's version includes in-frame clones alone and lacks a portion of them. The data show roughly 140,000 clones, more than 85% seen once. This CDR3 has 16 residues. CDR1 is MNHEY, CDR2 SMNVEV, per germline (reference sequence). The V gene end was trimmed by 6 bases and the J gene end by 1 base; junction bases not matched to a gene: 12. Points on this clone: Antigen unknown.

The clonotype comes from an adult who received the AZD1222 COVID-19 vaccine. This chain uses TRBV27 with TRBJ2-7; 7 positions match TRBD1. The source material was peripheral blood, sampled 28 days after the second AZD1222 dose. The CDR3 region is CASSHRAIQGSYEQYF. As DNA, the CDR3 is TGTGCCAGCAGCCATCGAGCCATACAGGGGTCCTACGAGCAGTACTTC.